Below, one T cell receptor (beta chain) is given with its context. As yet, its antigen is unknown. This was the immunoSEQ version 4 assay in survey mode. The table came from immunoSEQ multiplex PCR; TCRdb's copy has only in-frame clones and leaves some out. The sample holds 30,000 to 45,000 clones, roughly 90% seen once. This CDR3 has 11 amino acids. V was cut by 3 bases and J by 10 bases, with 9 bases left in between. Germline loops: CDR1 LNHDA, CDR2 SQIVND (reference sequence). Anti-CD3/anti-CD28 beads served as a nonspecific positive control stimulus. Responding CD4+ T cells were sorted by upregulation of both CD40 ligand and CD69. Stimulated PBMCs had first been depleted of CD8+ T cells. This sample was taken from a study of persistence of HIV-infected CD4 T cells. Study details: Antigen stimulation activated a lower proportion of cells, more of them memory, than anti-CD3/anti-CD28 stimulation.

The study, taken as a whole, reports: TCR oligoclonality correlated with proviral oligoclonality in the same sorted populations. Bulk TCR data could not be restricted to HIV-1-infected CMV-responding cells.

The chain combines TRBV19 with TRBJ1-2; D uncertain. The source was CD4+ T cells sorted from PBMCs after 18-hour stimulation, collected from a patient who received antiretroviral therapy. The TCR comes from an adult man with HIV who was CMV-seropositive. CDR3 sequence (DNA): TGTGCCAGTAGTATCTCCAGTGTCTACACCTTC. It encodes CASSISSVYTF. Combining the CDR3 with reference TRBV19 and TRBJ1-2 gives the whole variable domain DGGITQSPKYLFRKEGQNVTLSCEQNLNHDAMYWYRQDPGQGLRLIYYSQIVNDFQKGDIAEGYSVSREKKESFPLTVTSAQKNPTAFYLCASSISSVYTFGSGTRLTVV.